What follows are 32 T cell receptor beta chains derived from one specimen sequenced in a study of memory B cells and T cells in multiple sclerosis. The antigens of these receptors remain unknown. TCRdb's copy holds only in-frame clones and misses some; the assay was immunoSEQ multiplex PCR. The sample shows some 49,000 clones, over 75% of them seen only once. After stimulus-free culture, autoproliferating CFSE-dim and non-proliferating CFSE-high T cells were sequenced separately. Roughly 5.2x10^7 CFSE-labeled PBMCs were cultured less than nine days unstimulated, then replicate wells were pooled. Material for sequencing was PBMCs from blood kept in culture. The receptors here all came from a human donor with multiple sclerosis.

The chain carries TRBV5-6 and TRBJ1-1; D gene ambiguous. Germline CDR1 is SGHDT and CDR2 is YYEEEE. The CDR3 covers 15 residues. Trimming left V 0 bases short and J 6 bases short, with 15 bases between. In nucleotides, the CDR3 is TGTGCCAGCAGCTTGGGGTGGGGAGCGGGCCCTGAAGCTTTCTTT. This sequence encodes CASSLGWGAGPEAFF.

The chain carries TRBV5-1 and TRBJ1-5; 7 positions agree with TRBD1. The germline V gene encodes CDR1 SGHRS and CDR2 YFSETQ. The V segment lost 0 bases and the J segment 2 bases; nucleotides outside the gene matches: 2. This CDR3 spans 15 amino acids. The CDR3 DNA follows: TGCGCCAGCAGCTTGGGGCAGGGGGGCAATCAGCCCCAGCATTTT. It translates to CASSLGQGGNQPQHF.

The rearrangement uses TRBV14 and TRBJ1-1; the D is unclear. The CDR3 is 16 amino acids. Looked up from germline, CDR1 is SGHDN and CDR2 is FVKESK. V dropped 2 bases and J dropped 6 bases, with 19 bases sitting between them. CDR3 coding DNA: TGTGCCAGCAGCCAACTGGAGGGAATGGTTTTGTCTGAAGCTTTCTTT. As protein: CASSQLEGMVLSEAFF. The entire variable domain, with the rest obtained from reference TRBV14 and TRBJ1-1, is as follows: EAGVTQFPSHSVIEKGQTVTLRCDPISGHDNLYWYRRVMGKEIKFLLHFVKESKQDESGMPNNRFLAERTGGTYSTLKVQPAELEDSGVYFCASSQLEGMVLSEAFFGQGTRLTVV.

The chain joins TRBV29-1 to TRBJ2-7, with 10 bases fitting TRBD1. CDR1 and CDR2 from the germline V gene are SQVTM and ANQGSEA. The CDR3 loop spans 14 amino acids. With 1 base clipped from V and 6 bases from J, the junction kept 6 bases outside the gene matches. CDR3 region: CSVEGGQGSVEQYF. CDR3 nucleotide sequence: TGCAGCGTTGAAGGGGGACAGGGGTCGGTCGAGCAGTACTTC.

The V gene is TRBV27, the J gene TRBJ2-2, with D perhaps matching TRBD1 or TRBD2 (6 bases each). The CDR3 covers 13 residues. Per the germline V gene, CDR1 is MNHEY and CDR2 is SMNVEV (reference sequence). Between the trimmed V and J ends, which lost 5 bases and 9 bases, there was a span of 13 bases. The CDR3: CASSPTGAWELFF. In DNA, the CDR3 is TGTGCCAGCAGTCCCACGGGGGCTTGGGAGCTGTTTTTT.

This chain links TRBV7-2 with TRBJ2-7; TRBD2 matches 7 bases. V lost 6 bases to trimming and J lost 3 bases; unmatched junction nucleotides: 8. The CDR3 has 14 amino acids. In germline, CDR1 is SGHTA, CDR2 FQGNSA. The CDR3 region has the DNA TGTGCCAGCAGTACTGGGACTACGATCTACGAGCAGTACTTC. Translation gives CASSTGTTIYEQYF.

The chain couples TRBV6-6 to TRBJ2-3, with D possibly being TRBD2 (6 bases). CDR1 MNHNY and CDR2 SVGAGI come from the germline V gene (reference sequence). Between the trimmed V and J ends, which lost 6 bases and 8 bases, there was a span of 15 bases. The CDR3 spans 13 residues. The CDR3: CASSRDSWVTQYF. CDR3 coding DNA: TGTGCCAGCAGCCGGGACTCGTGGGTTACGCAGTATTTT.

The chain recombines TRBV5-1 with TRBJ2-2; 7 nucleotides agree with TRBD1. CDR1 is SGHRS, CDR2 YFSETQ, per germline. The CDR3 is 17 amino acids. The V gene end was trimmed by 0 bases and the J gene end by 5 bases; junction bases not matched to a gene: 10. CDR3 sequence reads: CASSLAMTGMGTGELFF. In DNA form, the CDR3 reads TGCGCCAGCAGCTTGGCTATGACAGGGATGGGGACCGGGGAGCTGTTTTTT.

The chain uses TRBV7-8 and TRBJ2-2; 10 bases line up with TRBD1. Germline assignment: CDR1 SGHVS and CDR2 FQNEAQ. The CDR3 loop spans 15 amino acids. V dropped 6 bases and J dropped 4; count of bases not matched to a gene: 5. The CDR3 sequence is CASRTGGLGTGELFF. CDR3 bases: TGTGCCAGCAGGACAGGGGGCTTGGGCACCGGGGAGCTGTTTTTT.

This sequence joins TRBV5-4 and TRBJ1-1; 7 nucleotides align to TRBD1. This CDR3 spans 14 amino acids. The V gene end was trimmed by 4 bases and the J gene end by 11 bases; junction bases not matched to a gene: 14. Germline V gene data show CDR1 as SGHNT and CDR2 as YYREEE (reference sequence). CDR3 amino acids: CASSIPRQGHGAFF. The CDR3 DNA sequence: TGTGCCAGCAGCATCCCAAGACAGGGCCATGGGGCTTTCTTT. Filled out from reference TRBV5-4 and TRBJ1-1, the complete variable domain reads ETGVTQSPTHLIKTRGQQVTLRCSSQSGHNTVSWYQQALGQGPQFIFQYYREEENGRGNFPPRFSGLQFPNYSSELNVNALELDDSALYLCASSIPRQGHGAFFGQGTRLTVV.

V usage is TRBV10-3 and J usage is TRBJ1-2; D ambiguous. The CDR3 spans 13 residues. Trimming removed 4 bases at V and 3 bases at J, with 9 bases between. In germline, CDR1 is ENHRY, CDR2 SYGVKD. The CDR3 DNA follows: TGTGCCATCAGTGGAGGCGGGGACTATGGCTACACCTTC. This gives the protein CAISGGGDYGYTF.

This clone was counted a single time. CDR3 amino acids: CASSVVVGELFF. The DNA for the CDR3 is TGTGCCAGCAGCGTAGTGGTCGGGGAGCTGTTTTTT. This chain uses TRBV9 with TRBJ2-2; no reliable D call. The V end lost 0 bases, the J end lost 7 bases, and 4 bases lay between the germline ends. CDR3 length equals 12 residues. Germline V CDR1 and CDR2: SGDLS, YYNGEE.

CDR3 nucleotides: TGTGCCACCAGCAGAGGACAGCCTTACCAAGAGACCCAGTACTTC. Protein sequence: CATSRGQPYQETQYF. This chain links TRBV15 with TRBJ2-5; possible D gene TRBD1, 5 bases. The germline V and J ends were trimmed by 1 base and 0 bases, with 9 bases remaining between them. This CDR3 is built from 15 residues. The germline CDR1 and CDR2 sequences are LNHNV and YYDKDF (reference sequence).

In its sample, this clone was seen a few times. CDR3 loop: CSAREDGYTF. The CDR3 DNA sequence: TGCAGTGCTAGAGAAGATGGCTACACCTTC. The rearrangement joins TRBV20-1 to TRBJ1-2, with D uncertain. The germline V gene encodes CDR1 DFQATT and CDR2 SNEGSKA (reference sequence). V dropped 0 bases and J dropped 6 bases, with 2 bases sitting between them. The CDR3 consists of 10 residues.

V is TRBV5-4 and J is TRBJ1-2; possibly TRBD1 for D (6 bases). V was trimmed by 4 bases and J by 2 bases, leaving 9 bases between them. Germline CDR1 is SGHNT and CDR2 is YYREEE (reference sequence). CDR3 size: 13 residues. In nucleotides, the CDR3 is TGTGCCAGCAGCCCCGACAGGAACTATGGCTACACCTTC. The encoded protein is CASSPDRNYGYTF. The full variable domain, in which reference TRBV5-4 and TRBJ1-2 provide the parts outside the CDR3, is ETGVTQSPTHLIKTRGQQVTLRCSSQSGHNTVSWYQQALGQGPQFIFQYYREEENGRGNFPPRFSGLQFPNYSSELNVNALELDDSALYLCASSPDRNYGYTFGSGTRLTVV.

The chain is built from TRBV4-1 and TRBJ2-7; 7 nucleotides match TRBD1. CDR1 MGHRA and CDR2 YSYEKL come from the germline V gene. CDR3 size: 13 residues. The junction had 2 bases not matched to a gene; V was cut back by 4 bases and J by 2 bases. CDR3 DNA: TGCGCCAGCAGCCGGGACAGTACCTACGAGCAGTACTTC. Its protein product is CASSRDSTYEQYF.

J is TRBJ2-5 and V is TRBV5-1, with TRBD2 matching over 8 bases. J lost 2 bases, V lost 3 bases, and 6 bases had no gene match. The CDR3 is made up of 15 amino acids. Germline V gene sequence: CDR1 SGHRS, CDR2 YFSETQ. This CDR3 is CASSWSTGGQETQYF. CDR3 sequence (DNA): TGCGCCAGCAGCTGGAGCACGGGGGGGCAAGAGACCCAGTACTTC.

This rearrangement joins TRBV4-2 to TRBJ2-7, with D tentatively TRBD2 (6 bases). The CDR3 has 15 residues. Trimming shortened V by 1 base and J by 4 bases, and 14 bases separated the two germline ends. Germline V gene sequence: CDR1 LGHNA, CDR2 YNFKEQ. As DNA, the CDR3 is TGTGCCAGCAGCCAAGGGTCTGGGGGGAATTACGAGCAGTACTTC. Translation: CASSQGSGGNYEQYF.

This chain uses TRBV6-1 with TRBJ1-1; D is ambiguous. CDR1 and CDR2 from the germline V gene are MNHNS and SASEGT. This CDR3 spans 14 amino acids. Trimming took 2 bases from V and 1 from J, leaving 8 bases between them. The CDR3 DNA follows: TGTGCCAGCAGTGAAAGTAGCTGGAACACTGAAGCTTTCTTT. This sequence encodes CASSESSWNTEAFF.

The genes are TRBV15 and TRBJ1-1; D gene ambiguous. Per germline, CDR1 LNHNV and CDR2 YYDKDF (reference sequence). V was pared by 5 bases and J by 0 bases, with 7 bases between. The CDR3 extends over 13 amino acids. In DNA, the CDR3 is TGTGCCACCAGCCCTCAGCTGAACACTGAAGCTTTCTTT. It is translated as CATSPQLNTEAFF.

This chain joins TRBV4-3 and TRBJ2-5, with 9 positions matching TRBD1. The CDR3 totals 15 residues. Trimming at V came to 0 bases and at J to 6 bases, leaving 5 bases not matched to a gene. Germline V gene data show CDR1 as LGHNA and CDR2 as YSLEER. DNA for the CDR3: TGCGCCAGCAGCCAAGATAGGGGACAGGGAAAGACCCAGTACTTC. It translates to CASSQDRGQGKTQYF.

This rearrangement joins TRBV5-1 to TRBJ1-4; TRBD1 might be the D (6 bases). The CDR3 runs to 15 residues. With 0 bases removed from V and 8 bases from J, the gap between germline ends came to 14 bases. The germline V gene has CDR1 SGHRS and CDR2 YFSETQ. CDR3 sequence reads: CASSLVAEGGEKLFF. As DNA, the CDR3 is TGCGCCAGCAGCTTGGTCGCGGAGGGGGGGGAAAAACTGTTTTTT.

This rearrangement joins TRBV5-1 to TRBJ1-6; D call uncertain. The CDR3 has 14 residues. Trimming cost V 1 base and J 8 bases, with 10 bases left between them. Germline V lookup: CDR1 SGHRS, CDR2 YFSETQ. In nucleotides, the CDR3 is TGCGCCAGCAGCTTGACAGCGGCGGATTCACCCCTCCACTTT. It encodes CASSLTAADSPLHF.

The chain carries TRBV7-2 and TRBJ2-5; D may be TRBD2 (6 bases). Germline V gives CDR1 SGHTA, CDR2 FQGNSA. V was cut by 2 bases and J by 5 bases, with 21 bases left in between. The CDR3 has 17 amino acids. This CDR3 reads CASSLKDLGLPQETQYF. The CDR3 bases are TGTGCCAGCAGCTTAAAGGATCTGGGACTCCCTCAGGAGACCCAGTACTTC. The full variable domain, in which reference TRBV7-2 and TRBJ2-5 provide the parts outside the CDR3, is GAGVSQSPSNKVTEKGKDVELRCDPISGHTALYWYRQSLGQGLEFLIYFQGNSAPDKSGLPSDRFSAERTGGSVSTLTIQRTQQEDSAVYLCASSLKDLGLPQETQYFGPGTRLLVL.

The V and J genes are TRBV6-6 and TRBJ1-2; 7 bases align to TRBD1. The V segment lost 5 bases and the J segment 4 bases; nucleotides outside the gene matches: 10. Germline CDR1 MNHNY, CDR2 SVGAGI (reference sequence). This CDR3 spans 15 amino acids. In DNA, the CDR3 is TGTGCCAGCAGTCCACAGGGGACGGAGGTCTATGGCTACACCTTC. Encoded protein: CASSPQGTEVYGYTF.

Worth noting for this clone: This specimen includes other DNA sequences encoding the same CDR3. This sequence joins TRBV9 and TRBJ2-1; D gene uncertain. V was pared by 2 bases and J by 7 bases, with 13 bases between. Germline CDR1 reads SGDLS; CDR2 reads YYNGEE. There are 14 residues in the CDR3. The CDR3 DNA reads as TGTGCCAGCAGCGTTAGGTTCGAGATGAATGAGCAGTTCTTC. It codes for CASSVRFEMNEQFF.

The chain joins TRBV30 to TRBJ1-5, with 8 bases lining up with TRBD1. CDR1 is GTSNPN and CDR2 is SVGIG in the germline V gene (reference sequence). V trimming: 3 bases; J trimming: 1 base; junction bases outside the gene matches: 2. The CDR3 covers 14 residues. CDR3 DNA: TGTGCCTGGAGACGACAGGGGAGCAATCAGCCCCAGCATTTT. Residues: CAWRRQGSNQPQHF.

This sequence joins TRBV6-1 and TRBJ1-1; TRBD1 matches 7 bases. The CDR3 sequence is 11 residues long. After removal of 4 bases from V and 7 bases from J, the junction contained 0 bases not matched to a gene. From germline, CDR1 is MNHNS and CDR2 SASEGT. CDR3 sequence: CASSGQGEAFF. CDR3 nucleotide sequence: TGTGCCAGCAGTGGACAGGGTGAAGCTTTCTTT.

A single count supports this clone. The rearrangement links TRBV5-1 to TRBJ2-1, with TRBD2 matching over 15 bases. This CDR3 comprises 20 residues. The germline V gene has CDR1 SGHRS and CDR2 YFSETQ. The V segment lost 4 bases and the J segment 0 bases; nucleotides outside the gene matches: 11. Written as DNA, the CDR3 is TGCGCCAGCAGCAAAGGGACTAGCGGGGGGTCCTACCTCTCCTACAATGAGCAGTTCTTC. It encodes CASSKGTSGGSYLSYNEQFF.

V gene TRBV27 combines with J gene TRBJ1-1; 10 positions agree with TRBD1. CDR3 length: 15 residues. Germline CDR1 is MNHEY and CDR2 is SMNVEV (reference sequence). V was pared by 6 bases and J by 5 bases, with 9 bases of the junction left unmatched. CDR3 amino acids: CASRGQGPRGTEAFF. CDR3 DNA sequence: TGTGCCAGCAGGGGACAGGGGCCCCGGGGGACTGAAGCTTTCTTT.

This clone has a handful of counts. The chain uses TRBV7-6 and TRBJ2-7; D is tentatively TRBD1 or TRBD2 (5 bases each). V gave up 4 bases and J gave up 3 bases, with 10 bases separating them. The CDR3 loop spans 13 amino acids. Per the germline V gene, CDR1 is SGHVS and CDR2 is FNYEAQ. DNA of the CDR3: TGTGCCAGCAGCTCGGGACCTAACTACGAGCAGTACTTC. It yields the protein CASSSGPNYEQYF.

The CDR3 sequence: CSVDTSGVETQYF. The CDR3 DNA reads TGCAGCGTTGATACTAGCGGGGTTGAGACCCAGTACTTC. This chain uses TRBV29-1 with TRBJ2-5; 10 nucleotides match TRBD2. V was pared by 3 bases and J by 5 bases, with 3 bases of the junction left unmatched. Germline assignment: CDR1 SQVTM and CDR2 ANQGSEA. The CDR3 spans 13 residues.